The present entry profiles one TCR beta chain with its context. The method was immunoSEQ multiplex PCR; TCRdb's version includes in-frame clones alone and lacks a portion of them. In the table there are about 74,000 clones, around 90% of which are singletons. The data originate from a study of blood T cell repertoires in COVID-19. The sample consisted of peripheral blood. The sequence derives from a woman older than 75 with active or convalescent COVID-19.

The CDR3, as DNA: TGTGCCAGCTCACCGAGTAATTCACCCCTCCACTTT. Protein product: CASSPSNSPLHF. V is TRBV18 and J is TRBJ1-6; D is ambiguous. V was trimmed by 3 bases and J by 6 bases, leaving 3 bases between them. This CDR3 region has 12 residues. Per the germline V gene, CDR1 is KGHSH and CDR2 is LQKENI.